A selection of T cell receptor beta chains follows, all from one sample in a study of blood T cells in healthy people across ages. TCRdb reanalysed the 5' RACE reads using MiXCR and keeps one entry per CDR3 protein. The sample yields some 1.5 million distinct CDR3 sequences, approximately 30% seen once. The sample consisted of blood. These receptors all come from a woman in her 30s in good health. The CDR3 runs from the conserved cysteine through the conserved F or W. D genes are given only for firm matches. Clone size is given for some rows only: seen once, a few or many times, or a class if the clone is expanded.

size: few; V: TRBV15; J: TRBJ2-7; D: -; DNA: TGTGCCACCAGCAGAGATTCAGGGGTTCCCTACGAGCAGTACTTC; CDR3: CATSRDSGVPYEQYF
size: many; V: TRBV6-6; J: TRBJ2-5; D: TRBD1; DNA: TGTGCCAGCAGCTACGGACAGGGGGTGACCCAGTACTTC; CDR3: CASSYGQGVTQYF
size: -; V: TRBV6-5; J: TRBJ2-5; D: TRBD2; DNA: TGTGCCAGCAGTTACCCGACTAGCGGGGGGCGTGAGACCCAGTACTTC; CDR3: CASSYPTSGGRETQYF
size: -; V: TRBV7-9; J: TRBJ2-7; D: -; DNA: TGTGCTACTAGACAGGCCTACGAGCAGTACTTC; CDR3: CATRQAYEQYF
size: once; V: TRBV5-5; J: TRBJ2-2; D: -; DNA: TGTGCCAGCAGCTTGGAGGGGGCGAACACCGGGGAGCTGTTTTTT; CDR3: CASSLEGANTGELFF
size: few; V: TRBV10-1; J: TRBJ2-3; D: -; DNA: TGCGCCAGCAGTGAGAGCGGGTTTGGCACAGATACGCAGTATTTT; CDR3: CASSESGFGTDTQYF
size: many; V: TRBV10-3; J: TRBJ2-6; D: TRBD1; DNA: TGTGCCATCAGTGGGGACAGGGCATCCGGGGCCAACGTCCTGACTTTC; CDR3: CAISGDRASGANVLTF
size: -; V: TRBV6-1; J: TRBJ2-5; D: -; DNA: TGTGCCAGCAGTGAAAACTTCCTGGCAGTCGAGACCCAGTACTTC; CDR3: CASSENFLAVETQYF
size: many; V: TRBV6-5; J: TRBJ1-6; D: TRBD1; DNA: TGTGCCAGCAGTACCCGACAGGGGAATTCACCCCTCCACTTT; CDR3: CASSTRQGNSPLHF
size: many; V: TRBV29-1; J: TRBJ2-1; D: -; DNA: TGCAGCGCCGTCAGGGGCGGAGGGGAGCAGTTCTTC; CDR3: CSAVRGGGEQFF
size: -; V: TRBV7-2; J: TRBJ2-7; D: -; DNA: TGTGCCAGCAGCTTAGAGGGGCGAAACAATGAGCAGTACTTC; CDR3: CASSLEGRNNEQYF
size: few; V: TRBV29-1; J: TRBJ2-5; D: -; DNA: TGCAGCGGTGGTGGCCGGGGAGAGACCCAGTACTTC; CDR3: CSGGGRGETQYF
size: -; V: TRBV12-3/TRBV12-4; J: TRBJ2-2; D: -; DNA: TGTGCCAGCAGTTTATCCACCCCGAACACCGGGGAGCTGTTTTTT; CDR3: CASSLSTPNTGELFF
size: many; V: TRBV3-1; J: TRBJ2-7; D: -; DNA: TGTGCCAGCAGCCAAGATCCTAGTGCGAGCTCCTACGAGCAGTACTTC; CDR3: CASSQDPSASSYEQYF
size: few; V: TRBV15; J: TRBJ2-7; D: -; DNA: TGTGCCACCGGTCCCAGGGGAGGCGAGCAGTACTTC; CDR3: CATGPRGGEQYF
size: -; V: TRBV9; J: TRBJ2-3; D: -; DNA: TGTGCCAGCAGCGTAGACCCCACTAGCACAGATACGCAGTATTTT; CDR3: CASSVDPTSTDTQYF
size: -; V: TRBV10-3; J: TRBJ2-1; D: -; DNA: TGTGCCATCAGCGAGGCTGCCGGGGATGAGCAGTTCTTC; CDR3: CAISEAAGDEQFF
size: few; V: TRBV6-6; J: TRBJ1-4; D: -; DNA: TGTGCCAGCAGTTACTCGACCGAGGTAAAACTGTTTTTT; CDR3: CASSYSTEVKLFF
size: few; V: TRBV20-1; J: TRBJ2-7; D: -; DNA: TGCAGTGCCACCCCGGACAGCTCCTACGAGCAGTACTTC; CDR3: CSATPDSSYEQYF
size: -; V: TRBV20-1; J: TRBJ2-7; D: TRBD1; DNA: TGCAGTGCTACTGGCTGGGACAGGGGGATGGACGAGCAGTACTTC; CDR3: CSATGWDRGMDEQYF
size: few; V: TRBV29-1; J: TRBJ2-1; D: -; DNA: TGCAGCGTCCGGGACTTCGAGAAGAGTGAGCAGTTCTTC; CDR3: CSVRDFEKSEQFF
size: many; V: TRBV29-1; J: TRBJ2-1; D: -; DNA: TGCAGCAGCGGGTACTCCATGTACAATGAGCAGTTCTTC; CDR3: CSSGYSMYNEQFF
size: few; V: TRBV28; J: TRBJ1-4; D: -; DNA: TGTGCCAGCTCCGGGGCTCTAAATGAAAAACTGTTTTTT; CDR3: CASSGALNEKLFF
size: -; V: TRBV5-1; J: TRBJ2-5; D: TRBD2; DNA: TGCGCCAGCAGCGGGATCGAAGCGGGGACGGAGACCCAGTACTTC; CDR3: CASSGIEAGTETQYF
size: few; V: TRBV7-9; J: TRBJ2-1; D: TRBD2; DNA: TGTGCCAGCAGCCTACTCGGACTAGCCCTGAATGAGCAGTTCTTC; CDR3: CASSLLGLALNEQFF
size: -; V: TRBV4-1; J: TRBJ1-2; D: TRBD1; DNA: TGCGCCAGCAGCCAAGTCCAGGGGACAGGGTTTGGCTACACCTTC; CDR3: CASSQVQGTGFGYTF
size: -; V: TRBV6-6; J: TRBJ1-1; D: TRBD1; DNA: TGTGCCAGCAGTTCTCGGACAGGGGGCGTCCTTAACACTGAAGCTTTCTTT; CDR3: CASSSRTGGVLNTEAFF
size: -; V: TRBV6-2/TRBV6-3; J: TRBJ2-1; D: -; DNA: TGTGCCAGCGCTGGGGACACCTACAATGAGCAGTTCTTC; CDR3: CASAGDTYNEQFF